This T cell receptor beta chain was identified during a study of monozygotic twins with inflammatory bowel disease. The CDR3 covers 13 residues. In germline, CDR1 is SNHLY, CDR2 FYNNEI. With the 5' RACE reads reprocessed, TCRdb shows one record per CDR3 protein and no DNA. In total, the table holds 440,000 or so distinct CDR3 sequences. The TCR sequence derives from a human donor with ulcerative colitis or Crohn's disease, or a healthy co-twin of an affected twin (not recorded which). The rearrangement uses TRBV2 and TRBJ2-7. Input material: blood. This CDR3 reads CASRDPLPYEQYF.